This T cell receptor beta chain derives from a study of post-analysis software for immune sequencing data. Study-level information: Relapsing-remitting, secondary progressive and progressive-relapsing multiple sclerosis courses were included.

This CDR3 contains 16 residues. V gave up 1 base and J gave up 0 bases, with 10 bases separating them. Unique-molecular-identifier-tagged TCR beta cDNA libraries were used. T cells, about 0.9 to 11 million of them, yielded around 460,000 cDNA molecules. TCRdb independently ran MiXCR on the PCR reads; one entry per CDR3 protein. The data contain about 820,000 distinct CDR3 sequences, approximately 57% of them singletons. Study-level findings and limits: The study found significantly lower normalized Chao1 diversity in multiple sclerosis patients than in controls. Compared with controls, patients had more of roughly five TRBV segments, including TRBV5-6, TRBV5-1 and TRBV20-1.

This clonotype was counted a single time. Its cognate antigen is unknown. The V and J genes are TRBV12-3 or TRBV12-4 and TRBJ1-5; unclear D gene. The TCR was taken from a girl between 10 and 17 years old with multiple sclerosis. Sample: blood. DNA of the CDR3: TGTGCCAGCAGTTTAGAAATGTCAGATAGCAATCAGCCCCAGCATTTT. Encoded protein: CASSLEMSDSNQPQHF.